The rows below give T cell receptor beta chains drawn from one sample of a study of T cells after yellow fever vaccination. TCRdb redid the calling of the 5' RACE reads with MiXCR, one entry per CDR3 protein. This sample has 400,000 or so distinct CDR3 sequences, with over 15% found just once. The material sequenced was PBMCs, taken before the yellow fever booster vaccination. These receptors all come from a man aged 18-30 years who received the YFV17D yellow fever vaccine. Each CDR3 is given with its conserved first and last residue. The D gene is left open where the match is weak. Some rows mark clone size as missing; the rest say once, few, many or name a class of expanded clone.

v_call: TRBV7-9; clone_size: few; j_call: TRBJ1-2; d_call: TRBD1; cdr3_aa: CASSYGTVRERGYTF; cdr3_nt: TGTGCCAGCAGCTACGGGACAGTACGTGAGCGCGGCTACACCTTC
v_call: TRBV20-1; clone_size: few; j_call: TRBJ1-6; d_call: NA; cdr3_aa: CSASYRDWLALHF; cdr3_nt: TGCAGTGCTAGCTACCGGGACTGGCTGGCCCTCCACTTT
v_call: TRBV28; clone_size: many; j_call: TRBJ2-1; d_call: NA; cdr3_aa: CASSLSSYNEQFF; cdr3_nt: TGTGCCAGCAGTTTAAGCTCCTACAATGAGCAGTTCTTC
v_call: TRBV20-1; clone_size: once; j_call: TRBJ2-3; d_call: TRBD2; cdr3_aa: CSATSGGPTDTQYF; cdr3_nt: TGCAGTGCAACTAGCGGGGGGCCCACAGATACGCAGTATTTT
v_call: TRBV6-5; clone_size: NA; j_call: TRBJ1-2; d_call: NA; cdr3_aa: CASSYERLPIYGYTF; cdr3_nt: TGTGCCAGCAGTTACGAAAGGCTCCCAATCTATGGCTACACCTTC
v_call: TRBV5-1; clone_size: few; j_call: TRBJ2-3; d_call: TRBD2; cdr3_aa: CASRSGLAGDVDTQYF; cdr3_nt: TGCGCCAGCAGATCAGGTCTAGCGGGGGACGTAGATACGCAGTATTTT
v_call: TRBV10-3; clone_size: once; j_call: TRBJ1-2; d_call: NA; cdr3_aa: CAISEFPGDGYTF; cdr3_nt: TGTGCCATCAGTGAGTTCCCGGGCGATGGCTACACCTTC
v_call: TRBV7-2; clone_size: NA; j_call: TRBJ1-1; d_call: NA; cdr3_aa: CASSLGFGNTEAFF; cdr3_nt: TGTGCCAGCAGCTTGGGCTTTGGGAACACTGAAGCTTTCTTT
v_call: TRBV5-6; clone_size: few; j_call: TRBJ2-5; d_call: NA; cdr3_aa: CASSFYGRETQYF; cdr3_nt: TGTGCCAGCAGCTTCTATGGGAGGGAGACCCAGTACTTC
v_call: TRBV5-1; clone_size: many; j_call: TRBJ2-1; d_call: TRBD2; cdr3_aa: CASSRLAGDNEQFF; cdr3_nt: TGCGCCAGCAGTAGACTAGCGGGGGACAATGAGCAGTTCTTC
v_call: TRBV18; clone_size: few; j_call: TRBJ2-5; d_call: NA; cdr3_aa: CASSSATVGTQYF; cdr3_nt: TGTGCCAGCTCATCAGCGACAGTTGGGACCCAGTACTTC
v_call: TRBV5-6; clone_size: NA; j_call: TRBJ1-4; d_call: NA; cdr3_aa: CASSWREGGEKLFF; cdr3_nt: TGTGCCAGCAGCTGGAGGGAGGGCGGTGAAAAACTGTTTTTT
v_call: TRBV7-9; clone_size: few; j_call: TRBJ2-7; d_call: NA; cdr3_aa: CASSRIGGYEQYF; cdr3_nt: TGTGCCAGCAGCCGAATAGGGGGGTACGAGCAGTACTTC
v_call: TRBV15; clone_size: NA; j_call: TRBJ1-5; d_call: NA; cdr3_aa: CATSRSVGLNQPQHF; cdr3_nt: TGTGCCACCAGCAGGAGTGTGGGTCTTAATCAGCCCCAGCATTTT
v_call: TRBV5-1; clone_size: few; j_call: TRBJ1-1; d_call: NA; cdr3_aa: CASSMTERFTEAFF; cdr3_nt: TGCGCCAGCAGCATGACAGAGAGGTTCACTGAAGCTTTCTTT
v_call: TRBV6-5; clone_size: few; j_call: TRBJ2-3; d_call: NA; cdr3_aa: CASSYSRGAGTDTQYF; cdr3_nt: TGTGCCAGCAGTTACTCGAGGGGGGCGGGCACAGATACGCAGTATTTT
v_call: TRBV5-1; clone_size: NA; j_call: TRBJ1-6; d_call: NA; cdr3_aa: CASGKGGRGTYNSPLHF; cdr3_nt: TGCGCCAGCGGAAAAGGGGGGCGAGGCACCTATAATTCACCCCTCCACTTT
v_call: TRBV6-6; clone_size: few; j_call: TRBJ2-5; d_call: NA; cdr3_aa: CASSRSAEGIQYF; cdr3_nt: TGTGCCAGCAGCCGGTCGGCGGAAGGGATCCAGTACTTC
v_call: TRBV18; clone_size: few; j_call: TRBJ1-1; d_call: NA; cdr3_aa: CASSPRETGTSEAFF; cdr3_nt: TGTGCCAGCTCACCCAGGGAGACAGGAACCTCTGAAGCTTTCTTT
v_call: TRBV4-1; clone_size: few; j_call: TRBJ1-5; d_call: NA; cdr3_aa: CASSQRDFGNQPQHF; cdr3_nt: TGCGCCAGCAGCCAAAGGGACTTCGGCAATCAGCCCCAGCATTTT
v_call: TRBV7-6; clone_size: NA; j_call: TRBJ2-5; d_call: NA; cdr3_aa: CASSSPSVDQETQYF; cdr3_nt: TGTGCCAGCAGCTCCCCATCCGTCGACCAAGAGACCCAGTACTTC
v_call: TRBV20-1; clone_size: NA; j_call: TRBJ1-5; d_call: NA; cdr3_aa: CSARKQINQPQHF; cdr3_nt: TGCAGTGCTAGGAAACAGATCAATCAGCCCCAGCATTTT
v_call: TRBV5-1; clone_size: NA; j_call: TRBJ2-3; d_call: NA; cdr3_aa: CASSLAGSPDTQYF; cdr3_nt: TGCGCCAGCAGCTTGGCGGGCAGTCCAGATACGCAGTATTTT
v_call: TRBV7-6; clone_size: NA; j_call: TRBJ2-5; d_call: TRBD2; cdr3_aa: CASSPYSGAQETQYF; cdr3_nt: TGTGCCAGCAGCCCCTATAGCGGGGCTCAAGAGACCCAGTACTTC
v_call: TRBV18; clone_size: few; j_call: TRBJ1-1; d_call: NA; cdr3_aa: CASSPYIPMNTEAFF; cdr3_nt: TGTGCCAGCTCACCATATATCCCCATGAACACTGAAGCTTTCTTT
v_call: TRBV29-1; clone_size: NA; j_call: TRBJ1-1; d_call: NA; cdr3_aa: CSVDWGLNTEAFF; cdr3_nt: TGCAGCGTTGATTGGGGGCTTAACACTGAAGCTTTCTTT
v_call: TRBV10-1; clone_size: few; j_call: TRBJ2-1; d_call: TRBD1; cdr3_aa: CASRRGTGNEQFF; cdr3_nt: TGCGCCAGCAGAAGAGGGACAGGGAATGAGCAGTTCTTC
v_call: TRBV27; clone_size: few; j_call: TRBJ2-5; d_call: NA; cdr3_aa: CASSPQSRETQYF; cdr3_nt: TGTGCCAGCAGCCCCCAGTCCCGAGAGACCCAGTACTTC
v_call: TRBV5-6; clone_size: NA; j_call: TRBJ2-5; d_call: NA; cdr3_aa: CASSLVAGRETQYF; cdr3_nt: TGTGCCAGCAGCTTGGTGGCAGGGCGTGAGACCCAGTACTTC
v_call: TRBV18; clone_size: NA; j_call: TRBJ1-2; d_call: NA; cdr3_aa: CASSPTSSYGYTF; cdr3_nt: TGTGCCAGCTCACCGACCAGCTCCTATGGCTACACCTTC
v_call: TRBV4-1; clone_size: NA; j_call: TRBJ1-6; d_call: NA; cdr3_aa: CASSQERSYNSPLHF; cdr3_nt: TGCGCCAGCAGCCAAGAAAGGAGTTATAATTCACCCCTCCACTTT
v_call: TRBV11-2; clone_size: few; j_call: TRBJ2-7; d_call: TRBD1; cdr3_aa: CASSLNRGLSYEQYF; cdr3_nt: TGTGCCAGCAGCCTAAACAGGGGGCTCTCCTACGAGCAGTACTTC
v_call: TRBV7-2; clone_size: NA; j_call: TRBJ1-2; d_call: TRBD1; cdr3_aa: CASSFGQGALVGGYTF; cdr3_nt: TGTGCCAGCAGCTTCGGACAGGGAGCTTTGGTGGGTGGCTACACCTTC
v_call: TRBV20-1; clone_size: few; j_call: TRBJ2-3; d_call: TRBD2; cdr3_aa: CSARDRLAVHF; cdr3_nt: TGCAGTGCTAGAGATCGGCTAGCGGTCCATTTT
v_call: TRBV6-5; clone_size: NA; j_call: TRBJ2-3; d_call: TRBD1; cdr3_aa: CASSYTGTGGLADTQYF; cdr3_nt: TGTGCCAGCAGTTACACCGGGACAGGGGGTTTGGCAGATACGCAGTATTTT
v_call: TRBV24-1; clone_size: NA; j_call: TRBJ2-3; d_call: TRBD2; cdr3_aa: CATSVLAGADTQYF; cdr3_nt: TGTGCCACCAGTGTACTAGCGGGGGCAGATACGCAGTATTTT
v_call: TRBV12-3/TRBV12-4; clone_size: NA; j_call: TRBJ1-3; d_call: NA; cdr3_aa: CASSLAAPGNTIYF; cdr3_nt: TGTGCCAGCAGTTTAGCGGCCCCCGGAAACACCATATATTTT
v_call: TRBV4-3; clone_size: few; j_call: TRBJ2-2; d_call: NA; cdr3_aa: CASSQAPVRERAGELFF; cdr3_nt: TGCGCCAGCAGCCAAGCCCCCGTCAGGGAAAGGGCCGGGGAGCTGTTTTTT